This T cell receptor (beta chain) was retrieved from a study of tumor-infiltrating lymphocytes in primary liver carcinoma. Study-wide results and caveats: Overlap between tumor regions exceeded overlap of tumor with adjacent tissue or blood. Top-250-clone fractions were significantly higher in tumors than in blood (p = 0.039).

For blood RNA, unsorted whole blood served as the source, and germline DNA was extracted too. Presurgery, approximately 4.4 milliliters of peripheral blood were collected. With respect to this clonotype: Its antigen is not known. One end of the junction does not line up with germline, which may come from a read error.

Constant-region priming of around 530 ng total RNA yielded TCR beta cDNA. Slightly modified ARM-PCR with three nested multiplex PCR rounds yielded TCR beta libraries. The study ran its first two PCR rounds for 9 to 10 cycles each, using TRBV1-TRBV30 forward primers and a C-beta reverse primer. MiXCR was run by TCRdb on the multiplex PCR reads, yielding one entry per CDR3 protein. The data contain roughly 180,000 distinct CDR3 sequences, 50% to 75% of them seen just once; the ten biggest clones take up around three quarters. Germline CDR1 and CDR2: MNHEY and SVGAGI. The CDR3 totals 13 residues. This chain links TRBV6-5 with TRBJ1-5; D is perhaps TRBD1 (5 bases). The source material was peripheral blood. This TCR came from a man in his forties or fifties with primary liver carcinoma and hepatitis B virus infection. The CDR3 loop reads CAGRSGEAQPQHF. DNA of the CDR3: TGTGCCGGCAGGTCGGGGGAGGCTCAGCCCCAGCATTTT.